This T cell receptor (beta chain) was sequenced for a study of cytomegalovirus exposure and HLA in healthy donors listed by TCRdb under 2017. Some background on the complete study: An earlier analysis of roughly 610 of the donors reported about 260 Gb of sequence data and approximately 120 million unique TCR beta sequences obtained from approximately 180 million T cells. Rather than using new phenotypic data, the later analysis identified candidate immune exposures from TCR beta sequences and from how often those sequences occurred across donors. Four to six DR-DQ haplotypes were handled as single units for association and clustering, since linkage in the cohort was strong. The T cell repertoires of around 730 subjects were profiled by immunosequencing and related to cytomegalovirus serostatus. A later analysis re-examined previously published TCR beta repertoires from more than 600 donors and added high-resolution HLA genotyping to investigate patterns of TCR occurrence. A later genetic analysis took genome-wide SNP genotypes for about 65% of the 666 donors and used that subset as a discovery cohort. An earlier analysis of several hundred of the donors applied high-throughput TCR beta sequencing to assess whether each TCR beta V gene segment acted as functional or pseudogenic. A separate validation cohort of 100 to 150 different subjects was used in addition to the roughly 640-subject first cohort. The study aimed to test whether signatures of past pathogen exposure could be identified by cataloging public T cell receptors. Among 350 to 400 genotyped donors of the cohort, an average of around 240,000 unique TCR beta nucleotide sequences were sequenced per donor, roughly 20% of them non-productive. Donor age, sex, ethnicity and CMV serostatus were collected together with the repertoire data. Typing coverage varied by locus: roughly 629-640 donors for A, B, C, DRB1 and DQB1; 500 to 550 for DQA1; 606 for DPA1; approximately 470 for DPB1. About 310 gigabases of sequencing data and 70 million to 100 million unique TCR sequences were included in an early release covering around 600 HLA-typed donors. The study combined high-throughput TCR immunosequencing, statistical association of individual TCRs with disease status, and machine learning to predict cytomegalovirus infection status. Both class I and class II loci were covered by HLA typing, at four-digit resolution. Among the roughly 400 genotyped donors, approximately 82% belonged to the genetic ancestry cluster associated with self-reported Caucasian donors. Every repertoire in the discovery cohort had been generated on one and the same sequencing platform.

The full study reports these points: In a later analysis, several top co-occurrence clusters were reported to appear linked to parvovirus B19, influenza, CMV and Epstein-Barr virus. A cluster of highly shared sequence variants was judged likely to be a technical artifact of the sequencing pipeline. An association between a missense DCLRE1C variant and V-gene and J-gene trimming of TCR beta chains was found in a later genetic analysis and replicated in an independent cohort. Most CMV-associated TCR beta chains appeared to be HLA-restricted in a later analysis, and the HLA associations seemed to be driven largely by CMV exposure. Compared with equally common non-associated chains, HLA-associated TCR beta chains in a later analysis were more clonally expanded and had lower generation probabilities. Because some donors lacked HLA typing at each locus, the association tests relied only on the typed subset. This cohort had only TCR beta chains sequenced, and the lack of alpha or paired-chain data limited which features could be detected. A later genetic analysis reported fewer N-insertions in productive TCRs among donors in an Asian-associated ancestry cluster than the approximately 670-donor mean. Correlated functional status among segregating V segments might reflect linkage disequilibrium, but an unknown experimental factor could not be ruled out. While some public TCRs were present in many individuals, most TCR sequences turned up only very rarely across donors. When HLA alleles, especially DR and DQ, strongly co-occurred, TCR associations were difficult to assign to individual alleles. The authors suggested that the approach could potentially be extended to other disease states and immunological phenotypes. The earlier analysis of almost 600 of the donors excluded seventeen rarely observed V segments, including chromosome 9 orphons, because counts were too low. According to a later analysis, TCR association rates differed among HLA loci, with DRB1 alleles showing the most associated TCRs and HLA-C alleles showing the fewest. The study listed 150 to 200 TCR beta chains as associated with cytomegalovirus. A further reported finding was that TCR beta sequences accurately predicted the HLA-A and HLA-B alleles for most subjects in the first cohort. An earlier analysis of approximately 600 of the donors showed that most TCR beta V segments appeared in productive rearrangements either about 87% or about 30% of the time, which broadly matched IMGT annotations. Specific HLA alleles were associated with 16,951 TCR beta sequences at a false discovery rate of 0.05 in a later analysis. The presence/absence analyses assumed that sequencing depth was roughly uniform across donors, and that assumption may not be true. Cytomegalovirus status was reported to be diagnosed by the classifier with high specificity and sensitivity in both the original and validation cohorts. In vitro tests confirmed that a few of the cytomegalovirus-associated TCR beta chains recognize cytomegalovirus antigens. Immune exposure information for the cohort was limited to CMV serostatus. Some IMGT-functional V segments, including TRBV6-2 and TRBV6-3, could not be distinguished by the 87-base-pair reads and were therefore excluded.

A note on this clone: Its recognized antigen is unknown. The input lacks base qualities; no much larger clone sits a single base away.

The cohort was made up of 650 to 700 healthy bone marrow donors. At the time of sampling, every cohort member was nominally healthy, though immune exposures that went unrecorded were likely present. The donor was CMV seronegative and belonged to the group of 352 seronegative cohort members. A peripheral blood sample was provided by each donor, and peripheral blood mononuclear cells were used for TCR beta sequencing. Genomic DNA was extracted from the blood cell samples with the Qiagen DNeasy Blood Extraction Kit. Library construction relied on the immunoSEQ multiplex PCR assay. The multiplex PCR relied on a mix of 60 forward primers for TCR Vbeta segments and 13 reverse primers for TCR Jbeta segments. The CDR3 region of rearranged TCR beta genes was amplified from genomic DNA by a multiplex PCR assay. The amplified TCR beta libraries were sequenced on the Illumina HiSeq System as 87-base-pair reads. The paper's data handling went like this. A later analysis counted about 80 million unique TCR beta chains across the 700 or so repertoires, and some 11 million of these chains were shared by at least two donors. Raw reads were error-corrected and collapsed into unique sequences by a nearest-neighbor algorithm in which closely related sequences were merged to remove PCR and sequencing errors. CDR3 sequences were aligned to IMGT reference sequences to assign V, D and J gene segments. For a sequence to be retained, a match of at least six nucleotides to both a V gene segment and a J gene segment was required. Rearrangements were called productive when the CDR3 lacked stop codons and stayed in frame with V and J; all others were non-productive. Following IMGT convention, CDR3 was defined as the stretch from the second conserved V-encoded cysteine to the conserved J-encoded phenylalanine. Sequences without an unambiguous match to a single V gene segment were excluded from the earlier analysis of several hundred of the donors. An earlier analysis of 500 to 700 of the donors classified V segments as functional when productive rearrangements were above 56.7% and as segregating when the standard deviation between donors was above 5%. To diagnose cytomegalovirus status from the catalog of TCR beta chain sequences, a statistical classification framework was built. V and J gene assignment, in a later analysis, came from comparing TCR nucleotide sequences with IMGT/GENE-DB human TR gene sequences. The TCRdist pipeline was used in a later analysis to assign CDR3 sequences and most-parsimonious VDJ recombination scenarios. In a later analysis, each TCR beta chain was defined by its CDR3 amino acid sequence together with its V-gene family, and reads lacking a unique V-gene family were excluded. A later analysis removed 592 highly shared, low-generation-probability nucleotide sequences to deal with suspected cross-contamination and a sequencing artifact. In a later analysis, a clonal expansion index for each public chain was calculated from normalized within-repertoire ranks of inferred template counts. In a later analysis, generation probabilities were computed with a VDJ recombination model fitted to out-of-frame rearrangements, and the resulting probabilities were checked against IGoR. Hypergeometric tests were used in a later analysis to score TCR-TCR, TCR-HLA and TCR-CMV co-occurrence, with a repertoire-size bias correction applied to the TCR pairs. A later analysis estimated false discovery rates by permuting HLA or CMV assignments 20 times. In a later analysis, co-occurring TCRs were grouped using DBSCAN, with TCRdist sequence similarity added in when clustering inside HLA-allele-positive subsets. Repertoires with fewer than 30,000 or more than 120,000 public chains, plus five repertoires with anomalous nucleotide sharing, were excluded from co-occurrence clustering. Drawn from immuneACCESS, this table holds only the in-frame rearrangements with V and J called that TCRdb kept. Clones are partly lost; checked studies trace under half to an unresolved V gene and leave the rest unexplained. The D gene and trimming were derived from the DNA, and the V and J assignments and clone size from that table. This sample holds 90,000 to 110,000 clones; more than 60% were observed only once. The leading ten clones occupy around 6% of the sample.

Trimming removed 5 bases from V and 5 bases from J; the gene matches leave 13 bases unexplained. Including cysteine and phenylalanine, the CDR3 has 16 amino acids. Of the read, only the CDR3 DNA is kept; its 48 bases are in frame from base 1. Based on the germline V gene (reference sequence), the CDR1 and CDR2 sequences are SEHNR and FQNEAQ. This TCR was sampled from a male donor in good health and CMV-seronegative. Recombination linked TRBV7-9 to TRBJ2-7; 9 middle bases align to TRBD1. Material: PBMCs. The encoded CDR3 is CASSPPLRDRDHEQYF. The sequence in DNA is TGTGCCAGCAGCCCCCCCCTTCGGGACAGGGACCACGAGCAGTACTTC.